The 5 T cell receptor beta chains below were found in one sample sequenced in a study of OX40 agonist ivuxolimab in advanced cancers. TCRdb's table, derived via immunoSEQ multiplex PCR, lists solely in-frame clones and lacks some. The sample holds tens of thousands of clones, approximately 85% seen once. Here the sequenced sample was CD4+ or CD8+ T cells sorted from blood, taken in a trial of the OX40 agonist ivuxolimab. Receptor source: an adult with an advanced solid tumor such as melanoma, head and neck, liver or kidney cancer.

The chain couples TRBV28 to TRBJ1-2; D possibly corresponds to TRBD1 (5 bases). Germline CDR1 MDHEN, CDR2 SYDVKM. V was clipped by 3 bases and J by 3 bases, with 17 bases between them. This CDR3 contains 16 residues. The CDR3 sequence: CASSLGPDLSYYGYTF. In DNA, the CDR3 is TGTGCCAGCAGTTTGGGACCAGATTTATCTTACTATGGCTACACCTTC.

This CDR3 is CASSRGGEQPYGYTF. Written as DNA, the CDR3 is TGCGCCAGCAGCCGCGGCGGTGAACAGCCCTATGGCTACACCTTC. V usage is TRBV4-3 and J usage is TRBJ1-2; D not resolved. The CDR3 runs 15 residues. The V gene lost 4 bases and the J gene lost 4 bases, with 16 bases spanning the gap. Looked up from germline, CDR1 is LGHNA and CDR2 is YSLEER.

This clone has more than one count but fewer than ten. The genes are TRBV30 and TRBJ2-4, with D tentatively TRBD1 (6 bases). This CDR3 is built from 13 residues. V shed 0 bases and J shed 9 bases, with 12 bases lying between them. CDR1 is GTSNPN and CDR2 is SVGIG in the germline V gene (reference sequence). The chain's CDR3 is CAWSVQGGGIQYF. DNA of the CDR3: TGTGCCTGGAGTGTACAGGGTGGGGGCATTCAGTACTTC.

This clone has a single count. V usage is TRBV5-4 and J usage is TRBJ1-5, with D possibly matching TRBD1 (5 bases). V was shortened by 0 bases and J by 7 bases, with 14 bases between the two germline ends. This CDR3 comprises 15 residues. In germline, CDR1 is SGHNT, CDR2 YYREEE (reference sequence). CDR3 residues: CASSLGGGVDQPQHF. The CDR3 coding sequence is TGTGCCAGCAGCTTGGGGGGGGGTGTAGACCAGCCCCAGCATTTT.

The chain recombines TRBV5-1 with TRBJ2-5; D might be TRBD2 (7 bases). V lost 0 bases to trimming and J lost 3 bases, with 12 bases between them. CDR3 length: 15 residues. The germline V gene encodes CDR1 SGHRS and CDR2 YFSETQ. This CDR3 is CASSLAKGGKETQYF. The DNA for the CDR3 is TGCGCCAGCAGCTTGGCCAAGGGGGGGAAAGAGACCCAGTACTTC.